This TCR beta chain was retrieved from a study of blood T cell repertoires in COVID-19. Across the whole study: The analysed material was cDNA or gDNA that came from T cells, B-cell-depleted T cells, or PBMCs.

V was cut by 4 bases and J by 4 bases, with 22 bases left in between. The CDR3 extends over 16 amino acids. The germline V gene encodes CDR1 GTSNPN and CDR2 SVGIG (reference sequence). The assay was immunoSEQ multiplex PCR, and TCRdb's table has in-frame clones only and misses some. The repertoire holds some 100,000 clones, just over 85% seen once, with roughly 2% in the top ten. Enrolled during active infection, Seattle patients were then followed longitudinally. Sequenced sample: peripheral blood. The TCR originated in a man in his fifties or sixties with COVID-19, enrolled during active disease. J is TRBJ1-2 and V is TRBV30; TRBD1 is a possible D gene (5 bases). The CDR3 coding sequence is TGTGCCTGGACCGTTCCCGCCGTGGGGGGTGGCTATGGCTACACCTTC. Amino acids: CAWTVPAVGGGYGYTF.